The T cell receptor (beta chain) under discussion was sequenced for a study of T cell responses to AZD1222 COVID-19 vaccine. Whole-study findings and limits: Just a handful of AZD1222 recipients tested seropositive at baseline.

The data were produced by immunoSEQ multiplex PCR, yet TCRdb's version contains in-frame clones alone and is incomplete. The sample carries 150,000 or so clones, around nine tenths recorded once. As for this clone: Its antigen is not known.

The source of this sequence is an adult in good health. The specimen comprised peripheral blood, sampled on day 0 of AZD1222 vaccination.

CDR3 loop: CASSVESPSNEKLFF. The DNA of the CDR3 is TGTGCCAGCTCGGTTGAGTCGCCTTCTAATGAAAAACTGTTTTTT. V gene TRBV18 combines with J gene TRBJ1-4, with D hard to call. The germline V gene has CDR1 KGHSH and CDR2 LQKENI. V was trimmed by 6 bases and J by 3 bases, leaving 14 bases between them. CDR3 length: 15 residues.